Below are 32 T cell receptor beta chains sequenced from a single sample in a study of OX40 agonist ivuxolimab in advanced cancers. Using immunoSEQ multiplex PCR, the repertoire was profiled, and TCRdb retains in-frame clones only, with some absent. Of fewer than 90,000 clones in the sample, approximately 83% were seen once. The source material was CD4+ or CD8+ T cells sorted from blood, sampled in a trial of the OX40 agonist ivuxolimab. The receptors originated from an adult with an advanced solid tumor such as melanoma, head and neck, liver or kidney cancer.

The table lists this clone with a count of one. The V gene is TRBV21-1, the J gene TRBJ1-6. TRBV21-1 is recorded as a pseudogene. The CDR3 contains 14 residues. CDR3 sequence: CASVGCSYNSPLHF. Here the CDR3 DNA reads TGTGCCAGCGTAGGATGTTCCTATAATTCACCCCTCCACTTT.

The gene calls are TRBV5-6 and TRBJ2-2, with TRBD2 matching over 7 bases. In germline, CDR1 is SGHDT, CDR2 YYEEEE. V was clipped by 1 base and J by 6 bases; unmatched bases: 6. The CDR3 spans 15 residues. Here the CDR3 reads CASSLTSVGAGELFF. The DNA of the CDR3 is TGTGCCAGCAGCTTGACTAGCGTGGGAGCCGGGGAGCTGTTTTTT.

J is TRBJ1-4 and V is TRBV5-1, with no clear D. Germline V gives CDR1 SGHRS, CDR2 YFSETQ. Trimming cost V 4 bases and J 5 bases, with 12 bases left between them. The CDR3 sequence is 14 residues long. The CDR3 is CASSLGPVNEKLFF. CDR3 coding DNA: TGCGCCAGCAGCCTGGGCCCGGTGAATGAAAAACTGTTTTTT.

The gene calls are TRBV5-5 and TRBJ1-2; weak D call: TRBD1 (6 bases). The CDR3 contains 14 residues. Trimming left V 0 bases short and J 2 bases short, with 8 bases between. CDR1 and CDR2 (germline): SGHKS, YYEKEE (reference sequence). The CDR3 here is CASSLAGANYGYTF. CDR3 nucleotide sequence: TGTGCCAGCAGCTTGGCAGGGGCAAACTATGGCTACACCTTC. Variable domain in full (rest from reference TRBV5-5 and TRBJ1-2): DAGVTQSPTHLIKTRGQQVTLRCSPISGHKSVSWYQQVLGQGPQFIFQYYEKEERGRGNFPDRFSARQFPNYSSELNVNALLLGDSALYLCASSLAGANYGYTFGSGTRLTVV.

The chain is built from TRBV6-5 and TRBJ1-1; 7 positions match TRBD1. The CDR3 totals 13 residues. The germline V gene encodes CDR1 MNHEY and CDR2 SVGAGI. The V gene end was trimmed by 6 bases and the J gene end by 10 bases; junction bases not matched to a gene: 11. Here the CDR3 reads CASSLPGGGRAFF. DNA for the CDR3: TGTGCCAGCAGCCTCCCGGGAGGGGGCCGAGCTTTCTTT.

The chain uses TRBV7-3 and TRBJ2-3; D tentatively reads TRBD1 or TRBD2 (5 bases each). Germline V gene data show CDR1 as SGHTA and CDR2 as FQGTGA. The CDR3 is 13 residues long. With 8 bases removed from V and 5 bases from J, the gap between germline ends came to 14 bases. The CDR3 loop reads CASEVGPGDTQYF. CDR3 DNA sequence: TGTGCCAGCGAGGTGGGACCTGGAGATACGCAGTATTTT. Full variable domain (remainder filled in from reference TRBV7-3 and TRBJ2-3): GAGVSQTPSNKVTEKGKYVELRCDPISGHTALYWYRQSLGQGPEFLIYFQGTGAADDSGLPNDRFFAVRPEGSVSTLKIQRTERGDSAVYLCASEVGPGDTQYFGPGTRLTVL.

The chain links TRBV5-5 to TRBJ1-3; possibly TRBD1 for D (5 bases). Germline V lookup: CDR1 SGHKS, CDR2 YYEKEE (reference sequence). V was clipped by 0 bases and J by 0 bases, with 10 bases between them. The CDR3 length is 16 residues. CDR3 region: CASSLDRFRSGNTIYF. The CDR3 bases are TGTGCCAGCAGCTTGGACAGGTTTCGCTCTGGAAACACCATATATTTT.

The genes are TRBV5-5 and TRBJ1-2; D may be TRBD1 (5 bases). The CDR3 length is 15 residues. Between the trimmed V and J ends, which lost 0 bases and 2 bases, there was a span of 11 bases. From germline, CDR1 is SGHKS and CDR2 YYEKEE (reference sequence). CDR3 sequence reads: CASSLEAQGNYGYTF. CDR3 in DNA: TGTGCCAGCAGCTTGGAGGCCCAGGGAAACTATGGCTACACCTTC.

The rearrangement joins TRBV11-2 to TRBJ2-1, with 12 bases lining up with TRBD2. Germline CDR1 SGHAT, CDR2 FQNNGV. The CDR3 consists of 18 residues. V lost 2 bases to trimming and J lost 2 bases; unmatched junction nucleotides: 7. The CDR3 bases are TGTGCCAGCAGCTTAAGAGCTAGCGGGGGGGCCCCCTACAATGAGCAGTTCTTC. Translation: CASSLRASGGAPYNEQFF.

The V gene is TRBV5-6, the J gene TRBJ2-2; D unresolved. V was trimmed by 0 bases and J by 0 bases, leaving 12 bases between them. In germline, CDR1 is SGHDT, CDR2 YYEEEE. The CDR3 runs to 17 residues. The CDR3: CASSLAGESSNTGELFF. In nucleotides, the CDR3 is TGTGCCAGCAGCTTGGCGGGCGAGAGCTCGAACACCGGGGAGCTGTTTTTT.

This chain uses TRBV4-1 with TRBJ2-5, with D perhaps TRBD1 (5 bases). V lost 4 bases and J lost 7, with 10 bases in between. The CDR3 spans 12 residues. From germline, CDR1 is MGHRA and CDR2 YSYEKL. CDR3 loop: CASSLTGGTQYF. In DNA form, the CDR3 reads TGCGCCAGCAGCCTTACAGGCGGGACCCAGTACTTC.

The rearrangement links TRBV6-5 to TRBJ2-3; no clear D. Between the trimmed V and J ends, which lost 0 bases and 2 bases, there was a span of 9 bases. This CDR3 region has 15 residues. The germline gives CDR1 MNHEY, CDR2 SVGAGI. Here the CDR3 reads CASSYSGPPTDTQYF. As DNA, the CDR3 is TGTGCCAGCAGTTACTCAGGCCCACCCACAGATACGCAGTATTTT.

This chain connects TRBV12-5 to TRBJ1-5, with a possible D match to TRBD1 (5 bases). CDR1 and CDR2 (germline): LGHNT, FRNRAP. The CDR3 loop spans 15 amino acids. V shed 4 bases and J shed 7 bases, with 17 bases lying between them. CDR3 amino acids: CASGSNRGDRQPQHF. Written as DNA, the CDR3 is TGTGCTAGTGGTTCAAACCGAGGCGACAGACAGCCCCAGCATTTT.

The chain has TRBV4-3 and TRBJ1-5; D ambiguous. Trimming pared 1 base from V and 0 bases from J, leaving 7 bases between. Germline V gives CDR1 LGHNA, CDR2 YSLEER. The CDR3 runs to 15 residues. The CDR3 nucleotides are TGCGCCAGCAGCCAAGGTATAAGTAGCAATCAGCCCCAGCATTTT. Its translation: CASSQGISSNQPQHF.

The rearrangement links TRBV5-1 to TRBJ1-1, with a weak D call TRBD1 (5 bases). Deletions cut 7 bases from V and 3 bases from J, with 16 bases between. The CDR3 is made up of 14 amino acids. In germline, CDR1 is SGHRS, CDR2 YFSETQ. The CDR3 is CASGARGEDTEAFF. CDR3 in DNA: TGCGCCAGCGGAGCCCGAGGGGAGGACACTGAAGCTTTCTTT.

The sample holds a few counts of this clone. This chain uses TRBV6-6 with TRBJ1-3; D is ambiguous. V lost 0 bases and J 0 bases, leaving 9 bases between the germline ends. Germline V CDR1 and CDR2: MNHNY, SVGAGI (reference sequence). The CDR3 is 16 amino acids. The CDR3 spells CASSYSNADSGNTIYF. The CDR3 bases are TGTGCCAGCAGTTACTCCAATGCCGACTCTGGAAACACCATATATTTT.

This clone was seen just once. The J gene is TRBJ2-1, the V gene TRBV11-3; no clear D. V lost 0 bases, J lost 0 bases, and 21 bases lay in between. This CDR3 is built from 20 residues. The germline gives CDR1 SGHNT, CDR2 YENEEA. CDR3 residues: CASSLEVLLRPFSSYNEQFF. The CDR3 DNA reads TGTGCCAGCAGCTTAGAGGTCCTGCTCCGGCCTTTTAGCTCCTACAATGAGCAGTTCTTC.

The CDR3 reads CASRIGGIGELFF. The CDR3 bases are TGTGCCAGCAGGATAGGGGGTATAGGGGAGCTGTTTTTT. The rearrangement joins TRBV27 to TRBJ2-2, with D perhaps matching TRBD1 (6 bases). Germline-derived CDR1 and CDR2 are MNHEY and SMNVEV (reference sequence). V gave up 6 bases and J gave up 8 bases, with 13 bases separating them. The CDR3 totals 13 residues.

The V and J genes are TRBV7-2 and TRBJ1-1; 7 positions match TRBD1. Germline values: CDR1 SGHTA, CDR2 FQGNSA. This CDR3 region has 16 residues. Unmatched junction bases numbered 9, after V lost 0 bases and J lost 5 bases. CDR3 loop: CASSLALTARGTEAFF. CDR3 DNA: TGTGCCAGCAGCTTAGCGCTAACGGCCAGGGGGACTGAAGCTTTCTTT. The full variable domain, with the rest looked up from reference TRBV7-2 and TRBJ1-1, is GAGVSQSPSNKVTEKGKDVELRCDPISGHTALYWYRQSLGQGLEFLIYFQGNSAPDKSGLPSDRFSAERTGGSVSTLTIQRTQQEDSAVYLCASSLALTARGTEAFFGQGTRLTVV.

CDR3 protein: CASSRTGGLGTQQYF. CDR3 nucleotide sequence: TGTGCCAGCAGTAGGACAGGGGGTCTTGGTACGCAGCAGTACTTC. The V gene is TRBV6-5, the J gene TRBJ2-7, with TRBD1 identical over 10 bases. Per germline, CDR1 MNHEY and CDR2 SVGAGI. The CDR3 consists of 15 residues. V was pared by 5 bases and J by 8 bases, with 12 bases of the junction left unmatched.

The CDR3 DNA is TGTGCCAGCAGTGAGGTAATTACGAACACTGAAGCTTTCTTT. This gives the protein CASSEVITNTEAFF. The rearrangement links TRBV2 to TRBJ1-1; D is unclear. The CDR3 is 14 amino acids. Germline V gene sequence: CDR1 SNHLY, CDR2 FYNNEI. Trimming shortened V by 3 bases and J by 1 base, and 9 bases separated the two germline ends. Variable domain in full (rest from reference TRBV2 and TRBJ1-1): EPEVTQTPSHQVTQMGQEVILRCVPISNHLYFYWYRQILGQKVEFLVSFYNNEISEKSEIFDDQFSVERPDGSNFTLKIRSTKLEDSAMYFCASSEVITNTEAFFGQGTRLTVV.

The table lists this clone with a few counts. The chain joins TRBV7-3 to TRBJ1-6; maybe TRBD1 (6 bases). CDR3 length equals 15 residues. The germline CDR1 and CDR2 sequences are SGHTA and FQGTGA. The ends were cut back, 1 base at V and 5 bases at J, with 9 bases in the middle. The DNA for the CDR3 is TGTGCCAGCAGCTTAATAGGACAGAATAATTCACCCCTCCACTTT. Amino acid sequence: CASSLIGQNNSPLHF.

V is TRBV5-1 and J is TRBJ2-3, with 7 bases lining up with TRBD2. This CDR3 is built from 15 residues. Germline values: CDR1 SGHRS, CDR2 YFSETQ. J lost 0 bases, V lost 1 base, and 2 bases had no gene match. CDR3 sequence (DNA): TGCGCCAGCAGCTTGAGTAGCGGGAGCACAGATACGCAGTATTTT. Residues: CASSLSSGSTDTQYF.

This clone was seen a few times. J is TRBJ1-2 and V is TRBV19; D gene uncertain. CDR1 is LNHDA and CDR2 is SQIVND in the germline V gene (reference sequence). The V end lost 6 bases, the J end lost 0 bases, and 11 bases lay between the germline ends. The CDR3 extends over 14 amino acids. CDR3 protein: CASRTISANYGYTF. CDR3 sequence (DNA): TGTGCCAGTAGAACCATATCCGCTAACTATGGCTACACCTTC.

V gene TRBV7-6 combines with J gene TRBJ2-2, with D hard to call. The germline V gene encodes CDR1 SGHVS and CDR2 FNYEAQ. V lost 3 bases and J 2 bases, leaving 7 bases between the germline ends. This CDR3 is built from 14 residues. In nucleotides, the CDR3 is TGTGCCAGCAGCTTGAGAACTAACACCGGGGAGCTGTTTTTT. The encoded protein is CASSLRTNTGELFF.

This chain links TRBV11-3 with TRBJ2-1; 10 positions match TRBD2. The CDR3 spans 19 residues. The germline gives CDR1 SGHNT, CDR2 YENEEA. The V and J ends lost 5 bases and 3 bases, in that order; junction bases with no gene match: 16. The CDR3 loop is CASSPGWTGLAGDYNEQFF. Here the CDR3 DNA reads TGTGCCAGCAGCCCCGGCTGGACTGGTCTAGCGGGGGACTACAATGAGCAGTTCTTC.

This sequence joins TRBV9 and TRBJ2-3; D gene uncertain. There are 13 residues in the CDR3. V lost 4 bases, J lost 4 bases, and 10 bases lay in between. Germline-derived CDR1 and CDR2 are SGDLS and YYNGEE. The CDR3 region is CASSPYPADTQYF. CDR3 nucleotide sequence: TGTGCCAGCAGCCCTTACCCCGCAGATACGCAGTATTTT.

J is TRBJ2-6 and V is TRBV11-2; TRBD1 might be the D (6 bases). The germline V gene has CDR1 SGHAT and CDR2 FQNNGV. The CDR3 sequence is 16 residues long. V gave up 5 bases and J gave up 2 bases, with 13 bases separating them. CDR3 sequence: CASSPGTKPGANVLTF. CDR3 DNA: TGTGCCAGCAGCCCCGGGACAAAGCCTGGGGCCAACGTCCTGACTTTC.

The rearrangement links TRBV5-1 to TRBJ1-3; D not certain. The CDR3 is made up of 20 amino acids. V lost 1 base and J lost 0, with 23 bases in between. The germline gives CDR1 SGHRS, CDR2 YFSETQ. The CDR3 nucleotides are TGCGCCAGCAGCTTGATTGCTTCCCCGGCTGACCTGGGCTCTGGAAACACCATATATTTT. Translating it yields CASSLIASPADLGSGNTIYF.

The chain has TRBV19 and TRBJ2-1; TRBD1 agrees at 11 bases. V was clipped by 5 bases and J by 9 bases; unmatched bases: 9. This CDR3 region has 15 residues. CDR1 is LNHDA and CDR2 is SQIVND in the germline V gene (reference sequence). The CDR3 loop is CASSAGTGGSVEQFF. The CDR3 DNA is TGTGCCAGTAGTGCCGGGACAGGGGGTTCGGTTGAGCAGTTCTTC.

Here the CDR3 reads CAWSISGGEETQYF. CDR3 bases: TGTGCCTGGAGTATAAGCGGGGGGGAAGAGACCCAGTACTTC. The chain uses TRBV30 and TRBJ2-5, with 10 bases identical to TRBD2. Germline V gives CDR1 GTSNPN, CDR2 SVGIG (reference sequence). The length of the CDR3 is 14 residues. The J segment lost 3 bases and the V segment lost 2 bases, leaving 3 bases of the junction unmatched.

The chain couples TRBV6-5 to TRBJ1-1, with D perhaps matching TRBD1 (5 bases). This CDR3 is 13 amino acids long. Germline CDR1 MNHEY, CDR2 SVGAGI. V was trimmed by 10 bases and J by 2 bases, leaving 14 bases between them. The CDR3 here is CATSRQSNTEAFF. In nucleotides, the CDR3 is TGTGCCACCTCAAGACAGTCCAACACTGAAGCTTTCTTT.